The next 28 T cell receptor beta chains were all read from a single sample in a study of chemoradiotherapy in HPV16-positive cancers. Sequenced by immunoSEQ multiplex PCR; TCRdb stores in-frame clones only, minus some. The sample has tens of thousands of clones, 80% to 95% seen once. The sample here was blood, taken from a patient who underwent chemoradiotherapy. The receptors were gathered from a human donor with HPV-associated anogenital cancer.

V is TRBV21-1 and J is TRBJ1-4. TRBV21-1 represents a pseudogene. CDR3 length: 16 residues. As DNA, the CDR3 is TGTGCCAGCAGCAAAAGTACCGGGGGGGCGGTTGAAAAACTGTTTTTT. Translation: CASSKSTGGAVEKLFF.

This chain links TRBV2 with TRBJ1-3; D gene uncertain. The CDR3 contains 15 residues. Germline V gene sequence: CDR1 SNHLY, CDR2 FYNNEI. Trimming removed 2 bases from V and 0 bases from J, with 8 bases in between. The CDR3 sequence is CASSELRLSGNTIYF. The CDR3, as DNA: TGTGCCAGCAGTGAACTCAGGCTCTCTGGAAACACCATATATTTT. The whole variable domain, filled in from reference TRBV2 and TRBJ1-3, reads EPEVTQTPSHQVTQMGQEVILRCVPISNHLYFYWYRQILGQKVEFLVSFYNNEISEKSEIFDDQFSVERPDGSNFTLKIRSTKLEDSAMYFCASSELRLSGNTIYFGEGSWLTVV.

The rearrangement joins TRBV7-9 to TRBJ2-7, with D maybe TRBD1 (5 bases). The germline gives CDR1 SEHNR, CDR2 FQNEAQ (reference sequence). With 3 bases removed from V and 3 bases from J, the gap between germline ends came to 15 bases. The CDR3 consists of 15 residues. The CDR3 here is CASSFQGQTGYEQYF. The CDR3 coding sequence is TGTGCCAGCAGCTTCCAGGGCCAAACGGGCTACGAGCAGTACTTC.

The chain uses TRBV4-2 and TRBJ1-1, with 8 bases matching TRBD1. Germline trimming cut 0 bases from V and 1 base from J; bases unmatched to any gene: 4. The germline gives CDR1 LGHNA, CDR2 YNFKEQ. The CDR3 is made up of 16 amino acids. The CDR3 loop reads CASSQDPTGANTEAFF. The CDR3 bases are TGTGCCAGCAGCCAAGATCCGACAGGGGCGAACACTGAAGCTTTCTTT.

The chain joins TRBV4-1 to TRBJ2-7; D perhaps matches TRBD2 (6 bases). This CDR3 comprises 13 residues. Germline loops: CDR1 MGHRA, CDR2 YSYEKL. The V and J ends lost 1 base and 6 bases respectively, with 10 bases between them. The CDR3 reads CASSQAGVGEQYF. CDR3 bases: TGCGCCAGCAGCCAAGCGGGGGTAGGCGAGCAGTACTTC.

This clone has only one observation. As DNA, the CDR3 is TGTGCCACCAGCAGAGATCGGCAGGGGCGGGATGAGCAGTTCTTC. This encodes CATSRDRQGRDEQFF. This sequence joins TRBV15 and TRBJ2-1, with D possibly being TRBD1 (6 bases). V lost 0 bases and J 8 bases, leaving 14 bases between the germline ends. CDR3 length equals 15 residues. The V gene's germline CDR1 is LNHNV and CDR2 YYDKDF (reference sequence).

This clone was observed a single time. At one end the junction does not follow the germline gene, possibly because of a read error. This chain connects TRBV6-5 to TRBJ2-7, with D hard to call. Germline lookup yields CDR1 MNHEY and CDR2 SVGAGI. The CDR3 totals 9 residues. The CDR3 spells CASSYPPHF. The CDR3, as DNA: TGTGCCAGCAGTTACCCCCCCCACTTC.

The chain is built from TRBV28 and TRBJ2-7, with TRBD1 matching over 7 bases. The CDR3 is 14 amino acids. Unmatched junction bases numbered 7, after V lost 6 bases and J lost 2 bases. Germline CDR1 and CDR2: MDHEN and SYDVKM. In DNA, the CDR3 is TGTGCCAGCAGACTTGACAGGGCTCCCTACGAGCAGTACTTC. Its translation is CASRLDRAPYEQYF.

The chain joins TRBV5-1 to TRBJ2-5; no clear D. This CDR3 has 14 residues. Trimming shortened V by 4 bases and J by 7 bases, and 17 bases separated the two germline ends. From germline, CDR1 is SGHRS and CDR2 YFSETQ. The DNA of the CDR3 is TGCGCCAGCAGCGCCCCGCCCAAGTCGGGGACCCAGTACTTC. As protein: CASSAPPKSGTQYF.

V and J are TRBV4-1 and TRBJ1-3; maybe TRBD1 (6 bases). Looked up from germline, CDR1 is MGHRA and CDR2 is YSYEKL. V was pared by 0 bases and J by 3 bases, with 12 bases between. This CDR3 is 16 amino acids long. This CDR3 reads CASSQDRGGLGNTIYF. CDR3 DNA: TGCGCCAGCAGCCAAGATAGGGGGGGACTTGGAAACACCATATATTTT.

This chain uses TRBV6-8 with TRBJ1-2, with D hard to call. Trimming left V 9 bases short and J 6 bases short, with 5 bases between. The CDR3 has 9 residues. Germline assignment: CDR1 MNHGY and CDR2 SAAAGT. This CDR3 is CASLDGYTF. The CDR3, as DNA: TGTGCCAGTTTAGATGGCTACACCTTC.

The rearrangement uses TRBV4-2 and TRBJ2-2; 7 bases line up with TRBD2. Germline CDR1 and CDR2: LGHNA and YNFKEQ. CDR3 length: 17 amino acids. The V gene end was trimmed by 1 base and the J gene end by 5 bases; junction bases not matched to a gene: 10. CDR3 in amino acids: CASSQVAWGGRTGELFF. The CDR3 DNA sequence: TGTGCCAGCAGCCAAGTGGCATGGGGGGGGAGGACCGGGGAGCTGTTTTTT.

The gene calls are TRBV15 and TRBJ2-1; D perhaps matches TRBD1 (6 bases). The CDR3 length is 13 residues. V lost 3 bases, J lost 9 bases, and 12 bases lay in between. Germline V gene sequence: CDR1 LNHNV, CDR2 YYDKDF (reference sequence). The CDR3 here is CATSRQTGSEQFF. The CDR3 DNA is TGTGCCACCAGCAGGCAGACAGGTTCTGAGCAGTTCTTC.

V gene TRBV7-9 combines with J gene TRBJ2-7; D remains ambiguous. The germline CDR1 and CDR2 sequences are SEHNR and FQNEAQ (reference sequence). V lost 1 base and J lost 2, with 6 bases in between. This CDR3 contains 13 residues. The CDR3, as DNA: TGTGCCAGCAGCTTAGATCCGCCCTACGAGCAGTACTTC. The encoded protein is CASSLDPPYEQYF. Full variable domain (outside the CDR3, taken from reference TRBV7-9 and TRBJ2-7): DTGVSQNPRHKITKRGQNVTFRCDPISEHNRLYWYRQTLGQGPEFLTYFQNEAQLEKSRLLSDRFSAERPKGSFSTLEIQRTEQGDSAMYLCASSLDPPYEQYFGPGTRLTVT.

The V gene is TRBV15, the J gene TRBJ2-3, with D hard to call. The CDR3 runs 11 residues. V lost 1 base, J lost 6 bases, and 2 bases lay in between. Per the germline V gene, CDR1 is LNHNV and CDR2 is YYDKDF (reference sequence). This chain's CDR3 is CATSRVDTQYF. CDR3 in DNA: TGTGCCACCAGCAGAGTGGATACGCAGTATTTT.

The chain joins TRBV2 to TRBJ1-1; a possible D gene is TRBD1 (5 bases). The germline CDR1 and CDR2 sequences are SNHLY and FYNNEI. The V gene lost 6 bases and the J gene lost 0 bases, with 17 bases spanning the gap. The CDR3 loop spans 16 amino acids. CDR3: CASRKRDPMVNTEAFF. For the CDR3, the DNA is TGTGCCAGCAGGAAAAGGGACCCTATGGTGAACACTGAAGCTTTCTTT.

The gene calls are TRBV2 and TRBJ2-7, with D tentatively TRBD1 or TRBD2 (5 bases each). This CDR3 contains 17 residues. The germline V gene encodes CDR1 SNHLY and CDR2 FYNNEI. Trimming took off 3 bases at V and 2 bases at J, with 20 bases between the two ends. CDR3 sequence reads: CASSDPSTGTETYEQYF. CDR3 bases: TGTGCCAGCAGTGACCCTTCTACCGGGACCGAGACCTACGAGCAGTACTTC.

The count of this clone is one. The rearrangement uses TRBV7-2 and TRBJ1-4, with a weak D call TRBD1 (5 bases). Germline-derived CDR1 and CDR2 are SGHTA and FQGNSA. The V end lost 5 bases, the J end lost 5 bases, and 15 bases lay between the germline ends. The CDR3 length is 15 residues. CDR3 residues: CASSPYGTVNEKLFF. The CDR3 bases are TGTGCCAGCAGCCCTTACGGGACGGTGAATGAAAAACTGTTTTTT. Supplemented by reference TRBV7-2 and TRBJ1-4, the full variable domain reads GAGVSQSPSNKVTEKGKDVELRCDPISGHTALYWYRQSLGQGLEFLIYFQGNSAPDKSGLPSDRFSAERTGGSVSTLTIQRTQQEDSAVYLCASSPYGTVNEKLFFGSGTQLSVL.

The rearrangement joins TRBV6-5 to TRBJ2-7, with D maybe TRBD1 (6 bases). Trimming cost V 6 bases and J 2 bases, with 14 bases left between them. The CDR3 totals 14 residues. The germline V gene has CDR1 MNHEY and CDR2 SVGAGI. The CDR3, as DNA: TGTGCCAGCAGGCCCCAGGGGAGCACCTACGAGCAGTACTTC. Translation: CASRPQGSTYEQYF.

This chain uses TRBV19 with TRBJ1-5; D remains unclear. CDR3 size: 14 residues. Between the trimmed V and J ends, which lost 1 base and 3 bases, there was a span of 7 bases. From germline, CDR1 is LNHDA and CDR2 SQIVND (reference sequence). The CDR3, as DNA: TGTGCCAGTAGTATAGTGTCAGTCAATCAGCCCCAGCATTTT. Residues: CASSIVSVNQPQHF.

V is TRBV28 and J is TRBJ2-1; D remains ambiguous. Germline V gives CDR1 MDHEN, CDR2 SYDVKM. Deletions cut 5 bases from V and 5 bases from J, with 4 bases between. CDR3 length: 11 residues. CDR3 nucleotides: TGTGCCAGCAGTATAAACAATGAGCAGTTCTTC. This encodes CASSINNEQFF.

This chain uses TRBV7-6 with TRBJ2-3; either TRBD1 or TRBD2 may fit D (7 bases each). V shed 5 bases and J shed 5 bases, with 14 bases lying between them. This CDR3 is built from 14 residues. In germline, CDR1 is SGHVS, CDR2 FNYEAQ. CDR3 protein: CASSDRAGVDTQYF. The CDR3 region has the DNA TGTGCCAGCAGCGACAGGGCGGGAGTAGATACGCAGTATTTT.

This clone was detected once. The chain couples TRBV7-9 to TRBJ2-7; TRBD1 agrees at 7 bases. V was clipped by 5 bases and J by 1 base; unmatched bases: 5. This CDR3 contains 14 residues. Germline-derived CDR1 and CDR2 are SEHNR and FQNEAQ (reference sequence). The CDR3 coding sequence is TGTGCCAGCAGCAGCAGGGACAGTTCCTACGAGCAGTACTTC. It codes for CASSSRDSSYEQYF.

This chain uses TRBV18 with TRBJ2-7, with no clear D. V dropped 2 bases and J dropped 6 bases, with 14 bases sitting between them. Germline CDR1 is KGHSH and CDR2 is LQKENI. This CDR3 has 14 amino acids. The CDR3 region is CASSPNSLASEQYF. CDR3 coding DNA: TGTGCCAGCTCACCAAACTCCCTGGCCTCCGAGCAGTACTTC.

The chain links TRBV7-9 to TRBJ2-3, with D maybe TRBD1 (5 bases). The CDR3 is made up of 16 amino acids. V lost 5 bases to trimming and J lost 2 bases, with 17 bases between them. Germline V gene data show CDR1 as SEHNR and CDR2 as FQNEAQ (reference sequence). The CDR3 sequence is CASSTARSGATDTQYF. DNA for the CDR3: TGTGCCAGCAGCACTGCACGCTCTGGGGCCACAGATACGCAGTATTTT.

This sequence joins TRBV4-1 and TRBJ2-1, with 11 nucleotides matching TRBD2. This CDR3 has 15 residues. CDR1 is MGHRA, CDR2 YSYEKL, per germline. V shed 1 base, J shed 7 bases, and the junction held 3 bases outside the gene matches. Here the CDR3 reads CASSQGLAGRNEQFF. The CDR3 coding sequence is TGCGCCAGCAGCCAAGGACTAGCGGGGAGGAATGAGCAGTTCTTC.

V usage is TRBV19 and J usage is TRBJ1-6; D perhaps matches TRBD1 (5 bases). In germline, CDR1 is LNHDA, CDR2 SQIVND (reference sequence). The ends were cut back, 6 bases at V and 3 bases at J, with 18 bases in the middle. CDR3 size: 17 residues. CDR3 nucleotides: TGTGCCAGTAGGGATCTTTCTACAGGTGTCTATAATTCACCCCTCCACTTT. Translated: CASRDLSTGVYNSPLHF.

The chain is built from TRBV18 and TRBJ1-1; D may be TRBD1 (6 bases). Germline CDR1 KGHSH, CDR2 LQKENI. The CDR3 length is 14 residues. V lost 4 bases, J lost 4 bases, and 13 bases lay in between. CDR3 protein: CASSLAGDPTEAFF. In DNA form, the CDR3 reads TGTGCCAGCTCACTCGCAGGGGACCCCACTGAAGCTTTCTTT.